This T cell receptor (beta chain) comes out of a study of T cell changes during pregnancy in multiple sclerosis (dated by TCRdb to the late 2010s). About the investigation overall: The study examined how the T cell repertoire changed over the course of pregnancy in women with multiple sclerosis.

Spanning cysteine to phenylalanine, the CDR3 consists of 13 amino acids. Only the CDR3 DNA is retained, 39 bases long and in frame from the first base. CDR1 and CDR2 (SGHTA, FQGTGA) derive from the germline V gene. The junction carries 6 bases between V and J, which are trimmed by 3 bases and 2 bases respectively. Regarding this clone: Its antigen is currently not known. No much larger clone exists at a distance of one base, and base qualities are not known.

The library was made by the immunoSEQ multiplex PCR assay. In TCRdb, the immuneACCESS table is reduced to in-frame sequences with V and J assigned. These tables do not hold every clone; where another copy was compared, an unresolved V gene accounts for under half, and the others remain unexplained. The sample has about 84,000 clones on record, approximately 94% of them singletons. Roughly 2.5% of the sample lies in the top ten. This specimen was peripheral blood, taken in the third trimester of pregnancy. The chain was built from TRBV7-3 and TRBJ2-3, with no reliable assignment of the D segment. This receptor was obtained from a female donor with multiple sclerosis, enrolled in a pregnancy study. The DNA reads as follows: TGTGCCAGCAGCTTGTCCATCACAGATACGCAGTATTTT. Its product reads: CASSLSITDTQYF.